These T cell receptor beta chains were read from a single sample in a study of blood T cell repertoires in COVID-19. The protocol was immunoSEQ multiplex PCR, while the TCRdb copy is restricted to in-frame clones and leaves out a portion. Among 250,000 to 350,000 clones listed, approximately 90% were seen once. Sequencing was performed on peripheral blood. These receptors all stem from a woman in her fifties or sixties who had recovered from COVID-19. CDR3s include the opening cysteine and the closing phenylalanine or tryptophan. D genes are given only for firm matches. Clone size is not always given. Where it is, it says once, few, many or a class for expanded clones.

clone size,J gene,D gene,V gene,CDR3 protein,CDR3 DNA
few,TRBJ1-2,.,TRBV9,CASSVDSHYGYTF,TGTGCCAGCAGCGTAGACAGCCACTATGGCTACACCTTC
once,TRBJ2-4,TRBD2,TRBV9,CASSPGTNPRGDQYF,TGTGCCAGCAGCCCTGGGACTAACCCTAGGGGAGATCAGTACTTC
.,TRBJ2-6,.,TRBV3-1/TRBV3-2,CASSQERAGVGPSYGANVLTF,TGTGCCAGCAGCCAAGAAAGGGCAGGGGTGGGACCCTCCTACGGGGCCAACGTCCTGACTTTC
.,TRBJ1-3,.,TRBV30,CAWSLRGIGNTIYF,TGTGCCTGGAGTCTCCGCGGGATTGGAAACACCATATATTTT
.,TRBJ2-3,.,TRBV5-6,CASSLRGGADTQYF,TGTGCCAGCAGCTTGAGGGGGGGCGCAGATACGCAGTATTTT
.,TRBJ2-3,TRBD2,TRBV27,CASSFGLAGTQYF,TGTGCCAGCAGTTTTGGACTAGCGGGGACGCAGTATTTT
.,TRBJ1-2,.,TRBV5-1,CASSLGQGLGGYTF,TGCGCCAGCAGCTTGGGGCAGGGTCTGGGTGGCTACACCTTC
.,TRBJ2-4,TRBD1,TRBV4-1,CASSQSPGQGALQYF,TGCGCCAGCAGCCAATCACCGGGACAGGGGGCACTTCAGTACTTC
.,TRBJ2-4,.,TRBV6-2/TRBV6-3,CASSYGQGKNIQYF,TGTGCCAGCAGTTACGGGCAGGGCAAAAACATTCAGTACTTC
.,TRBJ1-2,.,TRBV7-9,CASSSRTGVDNYGYTF,TGTGCCAGCAGCTCCAGAACAGGAGTCGATAACTATGGCTACACCTTC
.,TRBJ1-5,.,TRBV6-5,CASSLQGSSNQPQHF,TGTGCCAGCAGCCTCCAGGGGAGCAGCAATCAGCCCCAGCATTTT
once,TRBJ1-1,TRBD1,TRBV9,CASSWDRGGFNTEAFF,TGTGCCAGCAGCTGGGACAGGGGAGGGTTCAACACTGAAGCTTTCTTT
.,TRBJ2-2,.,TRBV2,CASRAGLNTGELFF,TGTGCCAGCAGGGCAGGGCTGAACACCGGGGAGCTGTTTTTT
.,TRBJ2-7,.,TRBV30,CAWSLAGYEQYF,TGTGCCTGGAGTCTGGCAGGCTACGAGCAGTACTTC
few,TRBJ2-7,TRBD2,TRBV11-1,CASSSGLVVGEQYF,TGTGCCAGCAGCTCAGGACTAGTAGTCGGAGAGCAGTACTTC
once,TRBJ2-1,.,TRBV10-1,CASTLLRRGNEQFF,TGCGCCAGCACCTTACTCCGAAGAGGCAATGAGCAGTTCTTC
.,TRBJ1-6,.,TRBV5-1,CASSLTTEFNSPLHF,TGCGCCAGCAGCCTTACGACAGAGTTTAATTCACCCCTCCACTTT
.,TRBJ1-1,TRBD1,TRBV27,CASSLGAGGEAFF,TGTGCCAGCAGTTTAGGGGCAGGGGGTGAAGCTTTCTTT
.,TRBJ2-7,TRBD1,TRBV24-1,CATSDPGTGPPYEQYF,TGTGCCACCAGTGACCCTGGGACAGGGCCTCCCTACGAGCAGTACTTC
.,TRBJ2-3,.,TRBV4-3,CASSQDRRLGDTQYF,TGCGCCAGCAGCCAAGATCGGAGACTGGGAGATACGCAGTATTTT
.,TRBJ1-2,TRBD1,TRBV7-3,CASSPSGQGYGYTF,TGTGCCAGCAGCCCGTCCGGACAGGGCTATGGCTACACCTTC
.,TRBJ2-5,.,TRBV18,CASSPEQETQYF,TGTGCCAGCTCACCAGAGCAAGAGACCCAGTACTTC
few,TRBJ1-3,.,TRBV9,CASSVGREGHHSGNTIYF,TGTGCCAGCAGCGTAGGGAGGGAGGGACACCACTCTGGAAACACCATATATTTT
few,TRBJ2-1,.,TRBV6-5,CASSYSIGNEEFF,TGTGCCAGCAGTTACTCGATCGGGAACGAGGAGTTCTTC
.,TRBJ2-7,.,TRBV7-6,CASSLGGGVTYEQYF,TGTGCCAGCAGCTTAGGAGGAGGCGTGACCTACGAGCAGTACTTC
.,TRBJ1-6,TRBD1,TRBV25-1,CATRQGDNSPLHF,TGTGCCACGAGACAGGGGGACAATTCACCCCTCCACTTT
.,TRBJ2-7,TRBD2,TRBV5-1,CASSPMGEGEQYF,TGCGCCAGCAGCCCCATGGGGGAGGGCGAGCAGTACTTC
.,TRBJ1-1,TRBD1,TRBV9,CASSVSGGVNTEAFF,TGTGCCAGCAGCGTATCAGGGGGCGTGAACACTGAAGCTTTCTTT
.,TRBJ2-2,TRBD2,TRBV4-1,CASSPFSSGKNTGELFF,TGCGCCAGCAGCCCTTTCTCTAGCGGGAAGAACACCGGGGAGCTGTTTTTT
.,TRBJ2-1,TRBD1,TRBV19,CASSIDRRRTGTYNEQFF,TGTGCCAGTAGTATAGATCGCCGAAGGACAGGTACCTACAATGAGCAGTTCTTC
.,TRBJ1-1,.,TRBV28,CASSLAQGLPNTEAFF,TGTGCCAGCAGTTTAGCGCAGGGACTCCCGAACACTGAAGCTTTCTTT
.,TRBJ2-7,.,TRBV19,CASSIWAPGGTYEQYF,TGTGCCAGTAGTATATGGGCCCCCGGAGGGACCTACGAGCAGTACTTC
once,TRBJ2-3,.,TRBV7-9,CASSPFGRGSTDTQYF,TGTGCCAGCAGCCCCTTCGGCAGGGGTAGCACAGATACGCAGTATTTT
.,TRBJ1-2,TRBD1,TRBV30,CAWSTDRGGQFYGYTF,TGTGCCTGGAGTACGGACAGGGGCGGTCAATTCTATGGCTACACCTTC
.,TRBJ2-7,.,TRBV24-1,CATSDTGDKSYEQYF,TGTGCCACCAGTGATACCGGGGACAAAAGCTACGAGCAGTACTTC
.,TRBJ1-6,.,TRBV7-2,CASSFGRNSPLHF,TGTGCCAGCAGCTTCGGTCGGAATTCACCCCTCCACTTT
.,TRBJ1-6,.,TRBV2,CASRYSSYNSPLHF,TGTGCCAGCAGATATTCTTCCTATAATTCACCCCTCCACTTT
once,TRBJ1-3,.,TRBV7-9,CASGLKGLGNTIYF,TGTGCCAGCGGGCTCAAGGGGCTAGGAAACACCATATATTTT
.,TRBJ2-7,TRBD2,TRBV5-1,CASSASLAGGLYEQYF,TGCGCCAGCAGCGCATCACTAGCGGGAGGGTTGTACGAGCAGTACTTC
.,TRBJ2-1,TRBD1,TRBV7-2,CASSPNNRGKQFF,TGTGCCAGCAGCCCAAATAACAGGGGAAAGCAGTTCTTC
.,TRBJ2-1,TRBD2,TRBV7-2,CASSLLTSGGAYNEQFF,TGTGCCAGCAGCTTACTAACTAGCGGGGGTGCCTACAATGAGCAGTTCTTC
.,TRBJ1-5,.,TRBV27,CASSLGGSQPQHF,TGTGCCAGCAGTTTAGGGGGGTCTCAGCCCCAGCATTTT
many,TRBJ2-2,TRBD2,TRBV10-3,CAIREAGNTGELFF,TGTGCCATCCGGGAGGCAGGGAACACCGGGGAGCTGTTTTTT
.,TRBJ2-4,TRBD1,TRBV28,CASSPRTGGNIQYF,TGTGCCAGCAGTCCACGGACAGGGGGAAACATTCAGTACTTC
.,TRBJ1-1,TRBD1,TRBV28,CASGRGRTEAFF,TGTGCCAGTGGTAGGGGGCGGACTGAAGCTTTCTTT
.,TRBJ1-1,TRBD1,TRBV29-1,CSVEGPRQGTEAFF,TGCAGCGTTGAAGGTCCCAGACAGGGGACTGAAGCTTTCTTT
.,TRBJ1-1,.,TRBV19,CASSNQMNTEAFF,TGTGCCAGTAGTAATCAGATGAACACTGAAGCTTTCTTT
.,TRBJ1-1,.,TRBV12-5,CASGLGDTEAFF,TGTGCTAGTGGTTTAGGGGACACTGAAGCTTTCTTT
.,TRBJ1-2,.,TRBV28,CASSPQVSGHGYTF,TGTGCCAGCAGTCCCCAGGTGAGCGGGCATGGCTACACCTTC
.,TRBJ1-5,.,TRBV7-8,CASSLDPGRVGQPQHF,TGTGCCAGCAGCTTAGATCCAGGGAGGGTAGGGCAGCCCCAGCATTTT
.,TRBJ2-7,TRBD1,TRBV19,CASSEGQGAVYEQYF,TGTGCCAGTAGTGAGGGACAGGGCGCCGTCTACGAGCAGTACTTC
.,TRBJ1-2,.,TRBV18,CASSPSTGNYGYTF,TGTGCCAGCTCACCATCTACAGGGAACTATGGCTACACCTTC
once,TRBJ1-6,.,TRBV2,CASSELQGHSPLHF,TGTGCCAGCAGTGAACTCCAGGGCCATTCACCCCTCCACTTT